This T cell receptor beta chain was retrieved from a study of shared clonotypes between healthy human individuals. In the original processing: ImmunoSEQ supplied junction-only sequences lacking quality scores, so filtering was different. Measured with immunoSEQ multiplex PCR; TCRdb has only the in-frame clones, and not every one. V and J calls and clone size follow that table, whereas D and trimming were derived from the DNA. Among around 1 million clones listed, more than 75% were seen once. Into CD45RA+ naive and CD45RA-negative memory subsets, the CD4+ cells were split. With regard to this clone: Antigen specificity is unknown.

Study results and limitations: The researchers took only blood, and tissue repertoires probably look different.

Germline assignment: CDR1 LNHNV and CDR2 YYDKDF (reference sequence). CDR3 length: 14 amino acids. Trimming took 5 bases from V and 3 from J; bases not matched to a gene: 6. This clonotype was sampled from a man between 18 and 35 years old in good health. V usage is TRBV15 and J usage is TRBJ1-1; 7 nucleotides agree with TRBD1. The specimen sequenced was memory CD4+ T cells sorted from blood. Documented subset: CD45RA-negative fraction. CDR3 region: CATSGQGVHTEAFF. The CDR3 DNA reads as TGTGCCACCAGCGGCCAGGGGGTACACACTGAAGCTTTCTTT.